This T cell receptor beta chain is drawn from a study of blood T cell repertoires in COVID-19. Study summary: Nucleic acid was either cDNA or gDNA, and it came from T cells, B-cell-depleted T cells, or PBMCs.

Original processing methods: Amplification of reference gene primers was used by the study to estimate nucleated cell counts. TCRdb keeps only in-frame clones here, not all; method: immunoSEQ multiplex PCR. That table is the source of V, J and clone size, and D and trimming were worked out from the DNA. The table records 60,000 to 80,000 clones, roughly nine tenths of them present only once. Patients in Seattle were enrolled during active infection, then followed longitudinally. The CDR3 has 12 amino acids. Looked up from germline, CDR1 is SNHLY and CDR2 is FYNNEI. V trimming: 11 bases; J trimming: 7 bases; junction bases outside the gene matches: 10.

The sequenced sample consisted of peripheral blood. The TCR comes from a woman aged 55-70 years with COVID-19, enrolled during active disease. V usage is TRBV2 and J usage is TRBJ1-1, with 7 bases fitting TRBD1. DNA for the CDR3: TGTGCCGCGCGAGGACAGGCGGATGAAGCTTTCTTT. Translating gives CAARGQADEAFF.